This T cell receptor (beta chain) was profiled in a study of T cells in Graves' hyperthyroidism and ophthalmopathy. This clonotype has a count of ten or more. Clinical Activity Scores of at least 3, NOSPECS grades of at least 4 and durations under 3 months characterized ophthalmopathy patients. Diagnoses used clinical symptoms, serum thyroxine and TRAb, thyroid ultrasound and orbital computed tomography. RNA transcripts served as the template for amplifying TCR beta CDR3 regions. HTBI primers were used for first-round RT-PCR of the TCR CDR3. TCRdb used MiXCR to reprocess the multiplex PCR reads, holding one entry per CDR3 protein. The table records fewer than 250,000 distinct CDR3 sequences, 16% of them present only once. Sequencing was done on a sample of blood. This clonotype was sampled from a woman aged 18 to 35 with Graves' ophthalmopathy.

CDR3 sequence reads: CASSKIAGGPFNEQFF. In nucleotides, the CDR3 is TGTGCCAGCAGTAAAATAGCGGGAGGGCCTTTCAATGAGCAGTTCTTC. The rearrangement uses TRBV27 and TRBJ2-1, with TRBD2 matching 11 bases. Germline CDR1 is MNHEY and CDR2 is SMNVEV (reference sequence). The CDR3 contains 16 residues. The V gene end was trimmed by 5 bases and the J gene end by 6 bases; junction bases not matched to a gene: 9.